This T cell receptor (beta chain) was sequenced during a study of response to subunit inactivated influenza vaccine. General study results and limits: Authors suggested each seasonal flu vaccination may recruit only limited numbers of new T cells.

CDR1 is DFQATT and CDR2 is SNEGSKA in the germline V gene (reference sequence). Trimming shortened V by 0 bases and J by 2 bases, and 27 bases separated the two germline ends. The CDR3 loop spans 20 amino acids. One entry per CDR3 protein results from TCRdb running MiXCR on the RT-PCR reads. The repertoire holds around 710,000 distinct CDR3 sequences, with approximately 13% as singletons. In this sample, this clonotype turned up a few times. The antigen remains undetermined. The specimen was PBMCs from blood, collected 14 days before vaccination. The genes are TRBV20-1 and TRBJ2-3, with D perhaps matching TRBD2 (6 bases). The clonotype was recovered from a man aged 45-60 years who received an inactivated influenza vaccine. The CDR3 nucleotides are TGCAGTGCTAGAGATCTCCTAGGGCCGGGTGGCGGGGAACTCACAGATACGCAGTATTTT. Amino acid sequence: CSARDLLGPGGGELTDTQYF.